Shown below are 20 T cell receptor beta chains from a single sample sequenced in a study of blood T cell repertoires in COVID-19. Profiled with immunoSEQ multiplex PCR; TCRdb holds only in-frame clones, not every one. The table lists roughly 260,000 clones, roughly 85% of them singletons, with about 1.9% in the top ten. Material: PBMCs or T cells enriched from blood (not recorded which). The receptors come from a woman aged 45-60 years who had recovered from COVID-19.

This chain connects TRBV15 to TRBJ2-1; 8 positions match TRBD2. Germline V CDR1 and CDR2: LNHNV, YYDKDF (reference sequence). J was trimmed by 6 bases and V by 3 bases; bases with no gene match: 4. The CDR3 is 14 amino acids. CDR3: CATSSGGEANEQFF. CDR3 bases: TGTGCCACCAGCAGCGGGGGGGAGGCCAATGAGCAGTTCTTC.

The rearrangement links TRBV7-2 to TRBJ2-5, with 9 bases aligning to TRBD2. Per germline, CDR1 SGHTA and CDR2 FQGNSA. V lost 4 bases to trimming and J lost 4 bases; unmatched junction nucleotides: 4. CDR3 size: 14 residues. The CDR3 loop reads CASSSREGIETQYF. The CDR3 region has the DNA TGTGCCAGCAGCTCGCGGGAGGGTATAGAGACCCAGTACTTC.

V gene TRBV2 combines with J gene TRBJ2-7, with 10 bases fitting TRBD1. The CDR3 extends over 17 amino acids. The V segment lost 7 bases and the J segment 0 bases; nucleotides outside the gene matches: 12. Germline-derived CDR1 and CDR2 are SNHLY and FYNNEI. In nucleotides, the CDR3 is TGTGCCAGCAAAAGCCGCCTGACAGGGGGCGTCTCCTACGAGCAGTACTTC. It specifies CASKSRLTGGVSYEQYF.

The CDR3 region is CASSVGRGRNTEAFF. CDR3 DNA: TGTGCCAGCAGCGTTGGGAGGGGGAGGAACACTGAAGCTTTCTTT. V is TRBV2 and J is TRBJ1-1; a possible D gene is TRBD1 (6 bases). The CDR3 has 15 residues. V lost 6 bases, J lost 1 base, and 15 bases lay in between. From germline, CDR1 is SNHLY and CDR2 FYNNEI. Combining the CDR3 with reference TRBV2 and TRBJ1-1 gives the whole variable domain EPEVTQTPSHQVTQMGQEVILRCVPISNHLYFYWYRQILGQKVEFLVSFYNNEISEKSEIFDDQFSVERPDGSNFTLKIRSTKLEDSAMYFCASSVGRGRNTEAFFGQGTRLTVV.

The sample holds one count of this clone. The chain joins TRBV27 to TRBJ2-2; 7 positions agree with TRBD2. Unmatched junction bases numbered 7, after V lost 6 bases and J lost 6 bases. The length of the CDR3 is 14 residues. CDR1 and CDR2 from the germline V gene are MNHEY and SMNVEV (reference sequence). CDR3 sequence: CASRSGGDAGELFF. The CDR3, as DNA: TGTGCCAGCAGATCGGGGGGAGACGCCGGGGAGCTGTTTTTT.

The chain uses TRBV28 and TRBJ1-6, with D perhaps matching TRBD1 (5 bases). CDR1 and CDR2 from the germline V gene are MDHEN and SYDVKM. V was trimmed by 5 bases and J by 0 bases, leaving 26 bases between them. The CDR3 extends over 21 amino acids. The CDR3 sequence is CASSVPDGWGFTSSYNSPLHF. The CDR3 DNA is TGTGCCAGCAGTGTGCCGGACGGGTGGGGCTTCACGAGCTCCTATAATTCACCCCTCCACTTT.

The count of this clone is one. The chain is built from TRBV2 and TRBJ2-7; D is uncertain. V was trimmed by 1 base and J by 2 bases, leaving 12 bases between them. The length of the CDR3 is 15 residues. CDR1 and CDR2 (germline): SNHLY, FYNNEI. The CDR3 is CASSEVGVYAYEQYF. CDR3 in DNA: TGTGCCAGCAGTGAAGTGGGCGTTTACGCCTACGAGCAGTACTTC.

V gene TRBV7-2 combines with J gene TRBJ2-1; D perhaps matches TRBD2 (5 bases). Germline loops: CDR1 SGHTA, CDR2 FQGNSA. Trimming left V 3 bases short and J 0 bases short, with 15 bases between. The CDR3 runs to 17 residues. The CDR3 sequence: CASSFLLVGGSYNEQFF. The CDR3 bases are TGTGCCAGCAGCTTTTTGTTGGTAGGAGGCTCCTACAATGAGCAGTTCTTC.

This chain uses TRBV5-1 with TRBJ2-1; the D gene is possibly TRBD2 (6 bases). The CDR3 runs to 16 residues. V gave up 0 bases and J gave up 2 bases, with 12 bases separating them. Germline V gene data show CDR1 as SGHRS and CDR2 as YFSETQ. This CDR3 reads CASSLGGGNPYNEQFF. In DNA, the CDR3 is TGCGCCAGCAGCTTGGGGGGCGGGAATCCCTACAATGAGCAGTTCTTC.

This clone was observed once. V and J are TRBV28 and TRBJ1-1; D is undetermined. The V end was cut by 7 bases, the J end by 3 bases, with 6 bases between. Germline values: CDR1 MDHEN, CDR2 SYDVKM. The CDR3 consists of 11 residues. This CDR3 is CASTRHTEAFF. DNA for the CDR3: TGTGCCAGCACCAGGCACACTGAAGCTTTCTTT.

The chain joins TRBV9 to TRBJ2-2; 9 nucleotides match TRBD2. V shed 6 bases and J 3 bases; nucleotides not matched to a gene: 6. Germline loops: CDR1 SGDLS, CDR2 YYNGEE. The CDR3 runs 15 residues. The CDR3: CASTQREADTGELFF. Here the CDR3 DNA reads TGTGCCAGCACCCAGCGGGAGGCTGACACCGGGGAGCTGTTTTTT. Supplemented by reference TRBV9 and TRBJ2-2, the full variable domain reads DSGVTQTPKHLITATGQRVTLRCSPRSGDLSVYWYQQSLDQGLQFLIQYYNGEERAKGNILERFSAQQFPDLHSELNLSSLELGDSALYFCASTQREADTGELFFGEGSRLTVL.

V gene TRBV6-1 combines with J gene TRBJ2-7; D may be TRBD2 (7 bases). With 3 bases removed from V and 4 bases from J, the gap between germline ends came to 16 bases. The CDR3 runs 15 residues. Looked up from germline, CDR1 is MNHNS and CDR2 is SASEGT. The CDR3, as DNA: TGTGCCAGCAGTGAGGGGGGGCTCTCCTTATACGAGCAGTACTTC. It encodes CASSEGGLSLYEQYF.

The CDR3 coding sequence is TGTGCCAGCAGTTTAGGGACTAGCTATTCCTACGAGCAGTACTTC. It translates to CASSLGTSYSYEQYF. This chain uses TRBV27 with TRBJ2-7; 9 bases match TRBD2. V dropped 2 bases and J dropped 1; count of bases not matched to a gene: 3. The CDR3 loop spans 15 amino acids. Germline-derived CDR1 and CDR2 are MNHEY and SMNVEV (reference sequence).

The V and J genes are TRBV28 and TRBJ1-2; 8 nucleotides match TRBD1. Unmatched junction bases numbered 5, after V lost 3 bases and J lost 5 bases. The CDR3 has 14 residues. Germline lookup yields CDR1 MDHEN and CDR2 SYDVKM. This CDR3 is CASSFDRGRYGYTF. CDR3 nucleotides: TGTGCCAGCAGTTTTGACAGGGGCCGATATGGCTACACCTTC.

The rearrangement uses TRBV12-3 or TRBV12-4 and TRBJ1-2, with TRBD1 matching 7 bases. The CDR3 covers 13 residues. The V segment lost 6 bases and the J segment 10 bases; nucleotides outside the gene matches: 11. CDR3 bases: TGTGCCAGCAGCGATGGACAGGCCCACTTCTACACCTTC. This codes for CASSDGQAHFYTF.

This clone was recorded at least ten times. The chain has TRBV6-5 and TRBJ2-1, with TRBD1 matching 7 bases. V trimming: 6 bases; J trimming: 3 bases; junction bases outside the gene matches: 8. CDR1 MNHEY and CDR2 SVGAGI come from the germline V gene. The CDR3 has 15 amino acids. The CDR3 sequence is CASRTGTDLYNEQFF. The DNA of the CDR3 is TGTGCCAGCAGAACCGGGACAGATCTCTACAATGAGCAGTTCTTC.

Worth noting for this clone: The same CDR3 is also encoded by other DNA sequences in this sample. The chain recombines TRBV6-5 with TRBJ2-1, with 11 bases aligning to TRBD2. There are 14 residues in the CDR3. Unmatched junction bases numbered 2, after V lost 6 bases and J lost 4 bases. Germline assignment: CDR1 MNHEY and CDR2 SVGAGI. In DNA form, the CDR3 reads TGTGCCAGCAGACTAGCGGGAGCGTACAATGAGCAGTTCTTC. Its protein product is CASRLAGAYNEQFF.

The chain carries TRBV6-1 and TRBJ2-6, with 10 bases lining up with TRBD1. V trimming: 2 bases; J trimming: 1 base; junction bases outside the gene matches: 5. Germline V CDR1 and CDR2: MNHNS, SASEGT. This CDR3 is 18 amino acids long. Written as DNA, the CDR3 is TGTGCCAGCAGTGAAATTGGGGACAGGGGATCTGGGGCCAACGTCCTGACTTTC. This sequence encodes CASSEIGDRGSGANVLTF.

J is TRBJ2-1 and V is TRBV7-3; 7 positions match TRBD1. With V trimmed by 5 bases and J by 5 bases, 6 bases remained unmatched. CDR1 is SGHTA, CDR2 FQGTGA, per germline. The CDR3 is made up of 14 amino acids. The CDR3 loop is CASSPRTGNNEQFF. CDR3 sequence (DNA): TGTGCCAGCAGCCCACGGACAGGTAACAATGAGCAGTTCTTC.

The J gene is TRBJ2-4, the V gene TRBV27, with 9 bases fitting TRBD2. Germline CDR1 and CDR2: MNHEY and SMNVEV (reference sequence). Trimming at V came to 3 bases and at J to 0 bases, leaving 3 bases not matched to a gene. The length of the CDR3 is 16 residues. The CDR3 sequence: CASSFVSGRAKNIQYF. CDR3 sequence (DNA): TGTGCCAGCAGTTTCGTTAGCGGGAGAGCCAAAAACATTCAGTACTTC.